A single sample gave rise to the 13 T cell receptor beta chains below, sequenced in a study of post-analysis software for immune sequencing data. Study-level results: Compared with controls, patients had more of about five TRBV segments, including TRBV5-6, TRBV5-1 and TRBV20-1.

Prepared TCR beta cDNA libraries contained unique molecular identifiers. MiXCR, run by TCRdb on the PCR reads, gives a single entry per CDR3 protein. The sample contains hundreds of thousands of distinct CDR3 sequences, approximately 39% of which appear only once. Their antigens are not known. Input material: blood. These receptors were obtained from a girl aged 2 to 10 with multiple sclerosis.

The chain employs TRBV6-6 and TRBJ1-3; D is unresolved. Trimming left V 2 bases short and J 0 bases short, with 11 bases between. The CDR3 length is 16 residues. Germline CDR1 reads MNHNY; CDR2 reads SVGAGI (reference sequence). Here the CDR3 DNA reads TGTGCCAGCAGTTACCCAGGACGGGACTCTGGAAACACCATATATTTT. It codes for CASSYPGRDSGNTIYF.

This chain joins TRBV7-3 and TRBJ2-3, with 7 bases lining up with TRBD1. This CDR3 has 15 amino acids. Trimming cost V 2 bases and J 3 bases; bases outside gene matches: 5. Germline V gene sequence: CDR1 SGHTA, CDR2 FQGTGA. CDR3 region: CASSLWPGGTDTQYF. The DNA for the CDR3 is TGTGCCAGCAGCTTATGGCCAGGGGGTACAGATACGCAGTATTTT.

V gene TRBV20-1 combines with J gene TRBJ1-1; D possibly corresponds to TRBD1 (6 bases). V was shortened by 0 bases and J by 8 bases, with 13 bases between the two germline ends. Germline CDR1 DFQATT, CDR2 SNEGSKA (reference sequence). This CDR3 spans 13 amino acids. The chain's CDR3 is CSAREPVTGEAFF. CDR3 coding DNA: TGCAGTGCTAGAGAACCCGTGACAGGAGAAGCTTTCTTT.

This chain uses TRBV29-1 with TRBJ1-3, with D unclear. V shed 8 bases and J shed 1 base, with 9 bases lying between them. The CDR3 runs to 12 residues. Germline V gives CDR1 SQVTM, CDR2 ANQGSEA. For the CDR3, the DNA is TGCAGCTCACGAGGGTCTGGAAACACCATATATTTT. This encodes CSSRGSGNTIYF.

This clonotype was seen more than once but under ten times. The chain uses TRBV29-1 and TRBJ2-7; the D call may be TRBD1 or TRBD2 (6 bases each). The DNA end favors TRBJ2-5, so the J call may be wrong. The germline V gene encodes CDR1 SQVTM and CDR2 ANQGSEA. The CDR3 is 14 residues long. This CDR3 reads CSVAPPGGGETQYF. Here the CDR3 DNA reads TGCAGCGTTGCCCCTCCCGGGGGCGGAGAGACCCAGTACTTC.

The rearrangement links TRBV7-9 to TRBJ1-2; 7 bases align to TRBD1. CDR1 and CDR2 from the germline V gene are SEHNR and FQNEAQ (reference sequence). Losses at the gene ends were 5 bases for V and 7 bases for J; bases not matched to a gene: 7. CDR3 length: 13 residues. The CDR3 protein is CASSLLQGVGYTF. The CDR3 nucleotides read TGTGCCAGCAGCCTTCTCCAGGGGGTTGGCTACACCTTC.

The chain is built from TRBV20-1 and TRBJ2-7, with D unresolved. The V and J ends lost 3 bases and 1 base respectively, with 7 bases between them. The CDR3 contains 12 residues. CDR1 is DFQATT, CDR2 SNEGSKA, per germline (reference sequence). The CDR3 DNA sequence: TGCAGTGCTAGGGAAATTTCCTACGAGCAGTACTTC. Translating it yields CSAREISYEQYF.

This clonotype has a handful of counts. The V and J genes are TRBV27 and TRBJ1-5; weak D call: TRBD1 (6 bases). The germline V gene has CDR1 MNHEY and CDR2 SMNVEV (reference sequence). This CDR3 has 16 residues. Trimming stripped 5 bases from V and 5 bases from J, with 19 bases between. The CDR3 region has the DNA TGTGCCAGCAGTCCGAGGACACTTAGGGGGGATCAGCCCCAGCATTTT. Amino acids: CASSPRTLRGDQPQHF.

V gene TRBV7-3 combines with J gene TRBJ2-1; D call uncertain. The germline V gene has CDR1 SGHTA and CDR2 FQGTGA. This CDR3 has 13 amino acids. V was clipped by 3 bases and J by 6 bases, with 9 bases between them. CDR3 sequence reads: CASSFWVGNEQFF. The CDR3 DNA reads TGTGCCAGCAGCTTCTGGGTGGGCAATGAGCAGTTCTTC. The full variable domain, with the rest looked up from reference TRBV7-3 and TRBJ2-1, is GAGVSQTPSNKVTEKGKYVELRCDPISGHTALYWYRQSLGQGPEFLIYFQGTGAADDSGLPNDRFFAVRPEGSVSTLKIQRTERGDSAVYLCASSFWVGNEQFFGPGTRLTVL.

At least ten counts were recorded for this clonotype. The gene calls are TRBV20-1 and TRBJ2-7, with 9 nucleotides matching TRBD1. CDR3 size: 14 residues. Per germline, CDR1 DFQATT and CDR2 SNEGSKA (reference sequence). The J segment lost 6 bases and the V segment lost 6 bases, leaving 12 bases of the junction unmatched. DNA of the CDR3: TGCAGTGCCCCGAACAGGGGGCGGACGGGCGAGCAGTACTTC. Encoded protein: CSAPNRGRTGEQYF.

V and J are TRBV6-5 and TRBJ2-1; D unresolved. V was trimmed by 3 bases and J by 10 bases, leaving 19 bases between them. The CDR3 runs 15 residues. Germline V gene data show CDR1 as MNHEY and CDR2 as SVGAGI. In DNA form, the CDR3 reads TGTGCCAGCAGTTATCGCGAGTTTAGCTCCTACGAGCAGTTCTTC. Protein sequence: CASSYREFSSYEQFF.

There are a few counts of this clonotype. The CDR3 DNA reads as TGTGCCAGCACCCAACAGTGGGGACAGTCCGCAGATCGGGAGCAGTACTTC. Protein sequence: CASTQQWGQSADREQYF. The V and J genes are TRBV12-3 or TRBV12-4 and TRBJ2-4; possibly TRBD1 for D (7 bases). The CDR3 has 17 amino acids. V lost 7 bases to trimming and J lost 13 bases, with 32 bases between them.

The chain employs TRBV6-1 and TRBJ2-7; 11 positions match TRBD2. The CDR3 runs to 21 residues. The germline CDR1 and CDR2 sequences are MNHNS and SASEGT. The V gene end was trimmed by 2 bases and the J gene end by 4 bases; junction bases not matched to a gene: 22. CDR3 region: CASSEIWGTGLAALRGYEQYF. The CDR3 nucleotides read TGTGCCAGCAGTGAAATTTGGGGGACGGGACTAGCGGCTTTGAGGGGGTACGAGCAGTACTTC.